A selection of T cell receptor beta chains follows, all from one sample in a study of Graves' ophthalmopathy and Graves' hyperthyroidism. From the multiplex PCR reads, TCRdb called clonotypes with MiXCR, one entry per CDR3 protein. Of hundreds of thousands of distinct CDR3 sequences in the sample, 22% were seen once. Sequencing used peripheral blood. The receptors here all came from a woman between 18 and 29 years old with stable Graves' hyperthyroidism. Some clones in this sample may be carry-over from other donors' samples. CDR3s include the opening cysteine and the closing phenylalanine or tryptophan. The D gene is left open where the match is weak. For some rows the clone size is stated as once, few or many, or as a class when expanded; others skip it.

clone_size	d_call	v_call	j_call	cdr3_aa	cdr3_nt
many	NA	TRBV28	TRBJ2-7	CASIPVDTDFREQYF	TGTGCCAGCATCCCCGTTGACACTGACTTTCGAGAGCAGTACTTC
many	NA	TRBV20-1	TRBJ1-5	CSAVLSGRRSNQPQHF	TGCAGTGCTGTTCTTTCCGGGAGAAGAAGCAATCAGCCCCAGCATTTT
NA	NA	TRBV2	TRBJ1-2	CASRTMGATF	TGTGCCAGCAGAACGATGGGTGCAACCTTC
NA	NA	TRBV12-3/TRBV12-4	TRBJ2-7	CASSAVATYEQYF	TGTGCCAGCAGTGCAGTCGCGACCTACGAGCAGTACTTC
NA	NA	TRBV14	TRBJ1-3	CASSLRARSGNTIYF	TGTGCCAGCAGCCTTAGGGCCCGCTCTGGAAACACCATATATTTT
many	TRBD1	TRBV28	TRBJ1-6	CASSLLFGDRRNSPLHF	TGTGCCAGCAGTTTACTATTTGGGGACAGGAGAAATTCACCCCTCCACTTT
few	NA	TRBV6-1	TRBJ2-1	CASSPPRDSYNEQFF	TGTGCCAGCAGCCCCCCCCGAGACTCCTACAATGAGCAGTTCTTC
many	NA	TRBV12-5	TRBJ2-7	CASGHGQSASYEQYF	TGTGCTAGTGGACATGGACAGTCGGCCTCCTACGAGCAGTACTTC
NA	NA	TRBV12-5	TRBJ1-1	CASGLVDITEAFF	TGTGCTAGTGGTTTGGTGGACATCACTGAAGCTTTCTTT
many	NA	TRBV20-1	TRBJ1-1	CSARGQGTEAFF	TGCAGTGCTAGAGGCCAGGGTACTGAAGCTTTCTTT
many	TRBD1	TRBV11-2	TRBJ1-5	CASSSDRGLLSNQPQHF	TGTGCCAGCAGCTCGGACAGGGGGCTACTTAGCAATCAGCCCCAGCATTTT
many	NA	TRBV27	TRBJ1-6	CASRSGYSPLHF	TGTGCCAGCAGGTCAGGGTATTCACCCCTCCACTTT
many	NA	TRBV12-3/TRBV12-4	TRBJ2-5	CASSFGGNKETQYF	TGTGCCAGCAGTTTTGGGGGCAACAAAGAGACCCAGTACTTC
NA	NA	TRBV5-1	TRBJ2-5	CASSLDGGRTETQYF	TGCGCCAGCAGCTTGGATGGGGGGCGCACAGAGACCCAGTACTTC
NA	TRBD2	TRBV4-2	TRBJ2-5	CANSQERASGGAIRQETQYF	TGTGCCAACAGCCAAGAAAGGGCTAGCGGGGGGGCCATTCGCCAAGAGACCCAGTACTTC
few	NA	TRBV29-1	TRBJ1-1	CSVEKIMNTEAFF	TGCAGCGTTGAGAAAATTATGAACACTGAAGCTTTCTTT
many	NA	TRBV14	TRBJ1-2	CASSPQTANYGYTF	TGTGCCAGCAGCCCCCAGACGGCTAACTATGGCTACACCTTC
many	NA	TRBV28	TRBJ2-2	CASSFVGGGELFF	TGTGCCAGCAGTTTTGTGGGCGGCGGGGAGCTGTTTTTT
many	NA	TRBV2	TRBJ1-5	CASLEGRFSNQPQHF	TGTGCCAGCCTGGAGGGCAGATTTAGCAATCAGCCCCAGCATTTT
many	NA	TRBV6-2/TRBV6-3	TRBJ2-7	CASSYEQLPYEQYF	TGTGCCAGCAGTTACGAACAGCTCCCCTACGAGCAGTACTTC
NA	NA	TRBV7-2	TRBJ2-5	CASSRVVGDETQYF	TGTGCCAGCAGTAGGGTGGTGGGAGACGAGACCCAGTACTTC
once	NA	TRBV28	TRBJ1-5	CASSETVNSNQPQHF	TGTGCCAGCAGCGAGACAGTCAATAGCAATCAGCCCCAGCATTTT
few	NA	TRBV27	TRBJ2-5	CASSFFGSQETQYF	TGTGCCAGCAGTTTCTTCGGCTCCCAAGAGACCCAGTACTTC
many	NA	TRBV11-2	TRBJ2-7	CASSFAPSYEQYF	TGTGCCAGCAGCTTCGCCCCATCCTACGAGCAGTACTTC
NA	NA	TRBV9	TRBJ2-7	CASNQEGADEQYF	TGTGCCAGCAACCAGGAGGGGGCTGACGAGCAGTACTTC
many	TRBD1	TRBV5-1	TRBJ1-2	CASSLAGQGNPYGYTF	TGCGCCAGCAGCTTGGCCGGACAGGGCAACCCCTATGGCTACACCTTC
NA	TRBD1	TRBV20-1	TRBJ1-1	CSARGQGGDTEAFF	TGCAGTGCTAGAGGACAGGGAGGTGACACTGAAGCTTTCTTT
many	TRBD1	TRBV20-1	TRBJ2-2	CSAGGWTGQGTGELFF	TGCAGTGCTGGTGGGTGGACGGGACAGGGTACCGGGGAGCTGTTTTTT
many	TRBD1	TRBV11-1	TRBJ1-1	CASSLGSNRGTGAGKAFF	TGTGCCAGCAGCTTAGGCTCGAATAGAGGAACAGGGGCGGGCAAGGCTTTCTTT
few	NA	TRBV20-1	TRBJ2-3	CSARVQITDTQYF	TGCAGTGCTAGAGTTCAGATCACAGATACGCAGTATTTT
many	TRBD1	TRBV6-1	TRBJ1-1	CASSERTGGFMHTEAFF	TGTGCCAGCAGTGAAAGGACAGGGGGTTTTATGCACACTGAAGCTTTCTTT
NA	NA	TRBV6-1	TRBJ1-1	CASSEWHGNTEAFF	TGTGCCAGCAGTGAGTGGCACGGGAACACTGAAGCTTTCTTT
many	NA	TRBV7-3	TRBJ1-1	CASSLNWETEAFF	TGTGCCAGCAGCTTAAATTGGGAGACTGAAGCTTTCTTT
many	NA	TRBV29-1	TRBJ1-5	CSVLLDGFNQPQHF	TGCAGCGTTCTCTTGGACGGATTCAATCAGCCCCAGCATTTT
many	NA	TRBV2	TRBJ2-7	CASSGTYYEQYF	TGTGCCAGCAGCGGGACCTACTACGAGCAGTACTTC
many	NA	TRBV28	TRBJ2-7	CASSLTKYEQYF	TGTGCCAGCAGTTTAACAAAGTACGAGCAGTACTTC
many	NA	TRBV4-1	TRBJ2-7	CASSQVKDSFSYEQYF	TGCGCCAGCAGCCAAGTCAAGGACAGCTTCTCCTACGAGCAGTACTTC
once	NA	TRBV30	TRBJ1-1	CAWSRVMGTEAFF	TGTGCCTGGAGTAGGGTGATGGGCACTGAAGCTTTCTTT
few	NA	TRBV12-3/TRBV12-4	TRBJ1-1	CASSFTRTNTEAFF	TGTGCCAGCAGTTTTACACGGACTAACACTGAAGCTTTCTTT
NA	NA	TRBV6-5	TRBJ1-2	CASSLYGTTNYGYTF	TGTGCCAGCAGTTTATATGGGACAACAAACTATGGCTACACCTTC
few	NA	TRBV9	TRBJ1-1	CASSLDLGLNTEAFF	TGTGCCAGCAGCCTCGACCTGGGGCTCAACACTGAAGCTTTCTTT
few	NA	TRBV3-1	TRBJ1-1	CASSQFFVTEAFF	TGTGCCAGCAGCCAATTCTTTGTCACTGAAGCTTTCTTT
NA	NA	TRBV27	TRBJ1-5	CASSHRTGVPGNQPQHF	TGTGCCAGCAGCCACCGCACAGGCGTCCCCGGCAATCAGCCCCAGCATTTT
many	TRBD1	TRBV6-1	TRBJ1-2	CASRPIQGANYGYTF	TGTGCCAGCAGGCCCATACAGGGGGCTAACTATGGCTACACCTTC
many	TRBD1	TRBV6-2/TRBV6-3	TRBJ1-5	CASSSGQVNQPQHF	TGTGCCAGCAGTTCGGGACAGGTGAATCAGCCCCAGCATTTT
NA	NA	TRBV7-8	TRBJ2-2	CASSPRRVPNTGELFF	TGTGCCAGCAGCCCGAGGCGGGTCCCGAACACCGGGGAGCTGTTTTTT